Below, 28 T cell receptor beta chains from the same sample are listed, as sequenced in a study of blood T cell repertoires in COVID-19 (TCRdb year 2020). Receptors were amplified or captured by the immunoSEQ multiplex PCR assay. In its TCRdb copy, this immuneACCESS table keeps in-frame sequences only and misses some clones. Where compared with another copy, unresolved V genes explain less than half of these, and the others have no known cause. For this sample there are 230,000 or so clones; 89% appear just once. The top ten clonotypes cover about 4.6% of the sample. Specimen: peripheral blood. The receptors derive from a middle-aged woman who had recovered from COVID-19.

This chain connects TRBV10-3 to TRBJ1-6, with D perhaps matching TRBD1 (5 bases). V was shortened by 6 bases and J by 8 bases, with 11 bases between the two germline ends. CDR3 length: 13 residues. The germline CDR1 and CDR2 sequences are ENHRY and SYGVKD. CDR3 sequence (DNA): TGTGCCATCAGAAGGCAGACAGATTCACCCCTCCACTTT. Translation gives CAIRRQTDSPLHF.

This rearrangement joins TRBV2 to TRBJ2-1; TRBD1 matches 11 bases. CDR1 SNHLY and CDR2 FYNNEI come from the germline V gene. The CDR3 covers 16 residues. Trimming at V came to 6 bases and at J to 3 bases, leaving 7 bases not matched to a gene. The DNA for the CDR3 is TGTGCCAGCAGCCCAACCGGGACAGGGGGCTACAATGAGCAGTTCTTC. Its translation is CASSPTGTGGYNEQFF.

The V call is TRBV6-5, the J call TRBJ2-7, with a tentative D call TRBD1 (6 bases). V dropped 5 bases and J dropped 3 bases, with 14 bases sitting between them. The CDR3 has 14 amino acids. Germline CDR1 reads MNHEY; CDR2 reads SVGAGI. Written as DNA, the CDR3 is TGTGCCAGCAGTATGACCGGGACAATCTACGAGCAGTACTTC. This encodes CASSMTGTIYEQYF.

This rearrangement joins TRBV5-6 to TRBJ2-3; 7 nucleotides align to TRBD2. Germline CDR1 SGHDT, CDR2 YYEEEE. V shed 2 bases, J shed 5 bases, and the junction held 5 bases outside the gene matches. The CDR3 is 14 amino acids. The CDR3 nucleotides read TGTGCCAGCAGCTTTAGCGGGCGGGAAGATACGCAGTATTTT. It encodes CASSFSGREDTQYF.

The V call is TRBV6-1, the J call TRBJ1-2; unclear D gene. The CDR3 is made up of 15 amino acids. Germline V gene data show CDR1 as MNHNS and CDR2 as SASEGT. V was trimmed by 0 bases and J by 7 bases, leaving 15 bases between them. The CDR3 nucleotides are TGTGCCAGCAGTGAAGCAGGGAAAGCAAGCGGTGGCTACACCTTC. This sequence encodes CASSEAGKASGGYTF.

The chain carries TRBV5-6 and TRBJ1-4; 8 positions match TRBD1. Germline V gene lookup returns CDR1 SGHDT and CDR2 YYEEEE. Losses at the gene ends were 2 bases for V and 6 bases for J; bases not matched to a gene: 9. The length of the CDR3 is 16 residues. DNA for the CDR3: TGTGCCAGCAGCTTCGGACAGGGACTGCTTTATGAAAAACTGTTTTTT. Encoded protein: CASSFGQGLLYEKLFF.

The rearrangement joins TRBV13 to TRBJ1-5; a weak D match, TRBD1 (6 bases). Germline V gene sequence: CDR1 PRHDT, CDR2 FYEKMQ (reference sequence). V lost 2 bases and J lost 3, with 11 bases in between. This CDR3 region has 15 residues. CDR3 amino acids: CASSLRRQVNQPQHF. The CDR3 bases are TGTGCCAGCAGCTTAAGACGACAGGTCAATCAGCCCCAGCATTTT.

The chain combines TRBV19 with TRBJ2-5; a possible D gene is TRBD2 (5 bases). Trimming shortened V by 3 bases and J by 3 bases, and 11 bases separated the two germline ends. Germline V gene lookup returns CDR1 LNHDA and CDR2 SQIVND (reference sequence). The CDR3 spans 14 residues. The CDR3 nucleotides read TGTGCCAGTAGTATCATGGGAGTTGAAGAGACCCAGTACTTC. Translation: CASSIMGVEETQYF.

The chain couples TRBV6-2 or TRBV6-3 to TRBJ2-7, with D possibly matching TRBD1 (6 bases). CDR3 length: 15 residues. The germline V gene encodes CDR1 MNHEY and CDR2 SVGEGT. The V end lost 5 bases, the J end lost 0 bases, and 14 bases lay between the germline ends. In DNA form, the CDR3 reads TGTGCCAGCAGTAGTACAGGGAAGGACTCCTACGAGCAGTACGTC. Residues: CASSSTGKDSYEQYV.

In this sample, this clone turned up once. Written as DNA, the CDR3 is TGCAGTGCTAGAATTCAGGGAACGCAGTATTTT. Its translation is CSARIQGTQYF. The chain uses TRBV20-1 and TRBJ2-3; perhaps TRBD1 as D (5 bases). Trimming stripped 2 bases from V and 9 bases from J, with 9 bases between. CDR3 length equals 11 residues. CDR1 and CDR2 from the germline V gene are DFQATT and SNEGSKA (reference sequence).

CDR3 nucleotide sequence: TGTGCCAGCAGCCCCCGGGGAAGCGGGAGAAGCACAGATACGCAGTATTTT. Its protein is CASSPRGSGRSTDTQYF. The chain links TRBV9 to TRBJ2-3; 8 bases align to TRBD2. Germline trimming cut 4 bases from V and 0 bases from J; bases unmatched to any gene: 10. The CDR3 has 17 residues. Germline V gene data show CDR1 as SGDLS and CDR2 as YYNGEE. Supplemented by reference TRBV9 and TRBJ2-3, the full variable domain reads DSGVTQTPKHLITATGQRVTLRCSPRSGDLSVYWYQQSLDQGLQFLIQYYNGEERAKGNILERFSAQQFPDLHSELNLSSLELGDSALYFCASSPRGSGRSTDTQYFGPGTRLTVL.

The gene calls are TRBV5-1 and TRBJ1-1; perhaps TRBD1 as D (5 bases). The germline V and J ends were trimmed by 7 bases and 4 bases, with 17 bases remaining between them. Germline values: CDR1 SGHRS, CDR2 YFSETQ. There are 14 residues in the CDR3. CDR3 residues: CASSRGREATEAFF. The CDR3 nucleotides read TGCGCCAGCTCAAGAGGCAGGGAGGCCACTGAAGCTTTCTTT.

The chain recombines TRBV5-1 with TRBJ2-5, with a tentative D call TRBD1 (5 bases). V was clipped by 4 bases and J by 4 bases, with 17 bases between them. Germline CDR1 SGHRS, CDR2 YFSETQ. The CDR3 is 15 residues long. CDR3 sequence (DNA): TGCGCCAGCAGCGCTACCCAGGGTTCGGGAGAGACCCAGTACTTC. It codes for CASSATQGSGETQYF.

The V call is TRBV19, the J call TRBJ2-1; 9 nucleotides match TRBD2. This CDR3 comprises 15 residues. The germline CDR1 and CDR2 sequences are LNHDA and SQIVND (reference sequence). V shed 1 base and J 7 bases; nucleotides not matched to a gene: 5. CDR3 amino acids: CASSIAAGGFNEQFF. The CDR3 DNA reads TGTGCCAGTAGTATAGCAGCGGGAGGTTTTAATGAGCAGTTCTTC.

This chain joins TRBV15 and TRBJ1-1, with a tentative D call TRBD1 (6 bases). The V gene lost 6 bases and the J gene lost 0 bases, with 8 bases spanning the gap. Germline V CDR1 and CDR2: LNHNV, YYDKDF (reference sequence). CDR3 size: 13 residues. This CDR3 reads CATSRQVNTEAFF. The CDR3 coding sequence is TGTGCCACCAGTAGACAGGTGAACACTGAAGCTTTCTTT.

This chain links TRBV10-2 with TRBJ2-7; possible D gene TRBD1, 5 bases. The CDR3 extends over 13 amino acids. In germline, CDR1 is WSHSY, CDR2 SAAADI. The V and J ends lost 5 bases and 2 bases respectively, with 10 bases between them. The CDR3 nucleotides read TGCGCCAGCAGTCCAGGGCCCCCCTACGAGCAGTACGTC. It translates to CASSPGPPYEQYV.

V is TRBV7-7 and J is TRBJ2-3; 9 bases map to TRBD2. CDR3 length: 15 residues. Germline V gene sequence: CDR1 SSHAT, CDR2 FNYEAQ (reference sequence). V lost 1 base and J lost 1; bases outside the gene matches: 0. The CDR3 DNA sequence: TGTGCCAGCAGCTTAGGGACTAGCGGCACAGATACGCAGTATTTT. As protein: CASSLGTSGTDTQYF.

This clone has a single count. This chain connects TRBV9 to TRBJ2-7, with 9 bases fitting TRBD1. The CDR3 has 16 amino acids. Unmatched junction bases numbered 13, after V lost 4 bases and J lost 5 bases. CDR1 and CDR2 from the germline V gene are SGDLS and YYNGEE. The CDR3: CASSPRTGDNLNEQYF. The CDR3 nucleotides are TGTGCCAGCAGCCCCCGGACAGGGGATAACCTAAACGAGCAGTACTTC.

This clone turned up a few times. The rearrangement links TRBV2 to TRBJ2-7; maybe TRBD1 (5 bases). Germline assignment: CDR1 SNHLY and CDR2 FYNNEI. Trimming took off 6 bases at V and 6 bases at J, with 12 bases between the two ends. The CDR3 runs to 12 residues. The CDR3 region has the DNA TGTGCCAGCAGCGTGGACATATCCGAGCAGTACTTC. This gives the protein CASSVDISEQYF.

The chain has TRBV30 and TRBJ1-1; D is uncertain. Germline V gives CDR1 GTSNPN, CDR2 SVGIG (reference sequence). The V end lost 4 bases, the J end lost 4 bases, and 10 bases lay between the germline ends. This CDR3 spans 12 amino acids. This chain's CDR3 is CAWKRRGTEAFF. CDR3 sequence (DNA): TGTGCCTGGAAAAGGAGAGGCACTGAAGCTTTCTTT.

The chain links TRBV28 to TRBJ2-7; TRBD1 agrees at 9 bases. The J segment lost 1 base and the V segment lost 6 bases, leaving 19 bases of the junction unmatched. The CDR3 has 19 amino acids. Germline loops: CDR1 MDHEN, CDR2 SYDVKM. The CDR3 region has the DNA TGTGCCAGCAGGGAAGAAGTTTCCAAGGACAGGGGAATTTCCTACGAGCAGTACTTC. Protein product: CASREEVSKDRGISYEQYF.

V usage is TRBV2 and J usage is TRBJ2-3; tentative D call: TRBD2 (5 bases). The CDR3 runs 15 residues. Germline CDR1 reads SNHLY; CDR2 reads FYNNEI. Trimming cost V 8 bases and J 3 bases, with 18 bases left between them. The CDR3 DNA reads as TGTGCCAGCCGCCTGGTGGGAGACGGTACAGATACGCAGTATTTT. Translation gives CASRLVGDGTDTQYF.

This clone came up once. The V call is TRBV5-1, the J call TRBJ1-2, with 9 positions matching TRBD1. Germline loops: CDR1 SGHRS, CDR2 YFSETQ. This CDR3 comprises 14 residues. The J segment lost 4 bases and the V segment lost 4 bases, leaving 5 bases of the junction unmatched. The CDR3 sequence: CASSGQTGGYGYTF. The CDR3 DNA is TGCGCCAGCAGCGGACAGACAGGGGGCTATGGCTACACCTTC.

The chain couples TRBV28 to TRBJ1-5; D perhaps matches TRBD1 (5 bases). CDR3 length: 18 residues. V lost 7 bases to trimming and J lost 1 base, with 23 bases between them. Germline CDR1 reads MDHEN; CDR2 reads SYDVKM. The CDR3 is CASTPSPGDLYSNQPQHF. The CDR3 bases are TGTGCCAGCACCCCCTCTCCGGGGGATCTATACAGCAATCAGCCCCAGCATTTT.

V gene TRBV5-5 combines with J gene TRBJ2-3; a possible D gene is TRBD2 (6 bases). The germline V and J ends were trimmed by 0 bases and 7 bases, with 12 bases remaining between them. This CDR3 contains 14 residues. Germline-derived CDR1 and CDR2 are SGHKS and YYEKEE (reference sequence). CDR3 residues: CASSLGIGGNTQYF. In DNA, the CDR3 is TGTGCCAGCAGCTTGGGGATCGGGGGTAATACGCAGTATTTT.

The chain joins TRBV11-2 to TRBJ1-6; the D is unclear. The CDR3 sequence is 14 residues long. Germline V gene lookup returns CDR1 SGHAT and CDR2 FQNNGV. V was clipped by 6 bases and J by 7 bases, with 13 bases between them. The CDR3 protein is CASRLRVLNSPLHF. In nucleotides, the CDR3 is TGTGCCAGCAGGCTCCGGGTCCTAAATTCACCCCTCCACTTT.

CDR3 sequence (DNA): TGCGCCAGCAGCTTAACAGGGGAGTTAGGGTATGGCTACACCTTC. This codes for CASSLTGELGYGYTF. This sequence joins TRBV5-1 and TRBJ1-2; 7 bases match TRBD1. Losses at the gene ends were 2 bases for V and 5 bases for J; bases not matched to a gene: 9. From germline, CDR1 is SGHRS and CDR2 YFSETQ. The CDR3 sequence is 15 residues long.

The chain joins TRBV7-6 to TRBJ1-1; no definite D call. The CDR3 runs 16 residues. Trimming cost V 2 bases and J 5 bases, with 18 bases left between them. CDR1 is SGHVS, CDR2 FNYEAQ, per germline. The CDR3, as DNA: TGTGCCAGCAGCTTACGAAGTGGCCGGGCGGGGACTGAAGCTTTCTTT. Amino acids: CASSLRSGRAGTEAFF.